This paragraph covers one T cell receptor (beta chain) sequence. The antigen is not known. These data belong to a study of T cells in tuberculosis. General study findings and limits: Active tuberculosis TCR-alpha repertoires lay closer to GMM-specific TCRs than IGRA-negative controls, suggesting clonal expansion. The TCR-beta difference was not significant; alpha differences partly reflected length.

Using immunoSEQ multiplex PCR, the repertoire was profiled, and TCRdb retains in-frame clones only, with some absent. The repertoire consists of about 49,000 clones, with roughly 95% occurring once and the leading ten covering over 1.1%. The sample's time point: new active TB diagnosis, blood taken before or within 7 days of starting treatment. Tuberculosis was confirmed by positive sputum smear and/or M. tuberculosis culture. With 6 bases clipped from V and 4 bases from J, the junction kept 8 bases outside the gene matches. Germline values: CDR1 SGHNT, CDR2 YENEEA. The CDR3 spans 15 residues. The chain links TRBV11-3 to TRBJ2-1; 8 bases match TRBD1. The material was PBMCs, obtained at tuberculosis diagnosis. The sequence derives from an adult with tuberculosis. The CDR3 spells CASSPPGTGYNEQFF. CDR3 bases: TGTGCCAGCAGTCCACCCGGGACAGGTTACAATGAGCAGTTCTTC.